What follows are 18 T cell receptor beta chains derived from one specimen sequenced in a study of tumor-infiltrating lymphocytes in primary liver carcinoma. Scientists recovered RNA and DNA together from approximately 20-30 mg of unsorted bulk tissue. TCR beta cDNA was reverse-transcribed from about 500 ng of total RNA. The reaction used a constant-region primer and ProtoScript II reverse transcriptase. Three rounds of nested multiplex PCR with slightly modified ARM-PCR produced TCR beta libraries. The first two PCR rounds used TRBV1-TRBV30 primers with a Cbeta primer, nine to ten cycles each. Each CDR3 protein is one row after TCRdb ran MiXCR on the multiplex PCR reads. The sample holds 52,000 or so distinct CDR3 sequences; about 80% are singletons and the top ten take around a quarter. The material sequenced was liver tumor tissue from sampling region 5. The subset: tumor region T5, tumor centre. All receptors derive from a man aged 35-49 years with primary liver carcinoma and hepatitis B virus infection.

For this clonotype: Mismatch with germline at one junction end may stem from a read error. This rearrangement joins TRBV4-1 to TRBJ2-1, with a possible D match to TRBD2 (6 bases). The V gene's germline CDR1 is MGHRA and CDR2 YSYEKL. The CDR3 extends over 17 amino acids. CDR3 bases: TGCGCCAGCAGCCCCAGAGAGGTAGCTGGAGGGCGTAGTGAGCAGATCTTC. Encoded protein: CASSPREVAGGRSEQIF.

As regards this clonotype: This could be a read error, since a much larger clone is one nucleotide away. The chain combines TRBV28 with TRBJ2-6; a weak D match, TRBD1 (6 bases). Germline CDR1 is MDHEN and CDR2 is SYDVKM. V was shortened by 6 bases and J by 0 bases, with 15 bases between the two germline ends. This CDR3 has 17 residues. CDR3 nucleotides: TGTGCCAGCAGCCAAGCCCTGGACAGCTCTGGGGCCAACGTCCTGACTTTC. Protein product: CASSQALDSSGANVLTF.

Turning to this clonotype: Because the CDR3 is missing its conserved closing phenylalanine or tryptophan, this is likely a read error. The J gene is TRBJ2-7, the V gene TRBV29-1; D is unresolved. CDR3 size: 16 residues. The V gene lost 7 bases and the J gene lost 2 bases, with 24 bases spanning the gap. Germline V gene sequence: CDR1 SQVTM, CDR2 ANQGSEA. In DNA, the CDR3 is TGCAGCGCCATGACGTCTGAGACCGGCACTCCCTACGAGCAGTACTCC. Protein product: CSAMTSETGTPYEQYS.

The CDR3 nucleotides read TGCAGTGCTAGAGATGGGGCGGTGGTGGATTCACCCCTCCACTTT. Its translation is CSARDGAVVDSPLHF. The V and J genes are TRBV20-1 and TRBJ1-6, with a weak D call TRBD1 (5 bases). The V gene's germline CDR1 is DFQATT and CDR2 SNEGSKA (reference sequence). Trimming pared 0 bases from V and 8 bases from J, leaving 14 bases between. The CDR3 has 15 amino acids.

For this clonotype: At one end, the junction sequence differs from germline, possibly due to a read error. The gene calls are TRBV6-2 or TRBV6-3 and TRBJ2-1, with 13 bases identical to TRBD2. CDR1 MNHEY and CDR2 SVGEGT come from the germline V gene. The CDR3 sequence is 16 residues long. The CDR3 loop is CASRPKTSGRTNEQFF. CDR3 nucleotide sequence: TGCGCCAGCAGACCCAAGACTAGCGGGAGGACCAATGAGCAGTTCTTC.

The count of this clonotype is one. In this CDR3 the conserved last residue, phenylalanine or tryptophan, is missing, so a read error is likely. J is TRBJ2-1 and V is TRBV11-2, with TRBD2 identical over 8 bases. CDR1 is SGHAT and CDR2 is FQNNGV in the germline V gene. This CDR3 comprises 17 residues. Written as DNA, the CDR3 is TGTACCAGCGGCTTAGATAGGGGCGGGAGGTTCTACAATGAGCAGTTCCTC. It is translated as CTSGLDRGGRFYNEQFL.

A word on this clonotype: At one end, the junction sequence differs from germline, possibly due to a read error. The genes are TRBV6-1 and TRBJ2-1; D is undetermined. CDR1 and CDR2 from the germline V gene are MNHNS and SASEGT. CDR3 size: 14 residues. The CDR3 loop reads CARWSEMAVNDQFF. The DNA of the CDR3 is TGTGCCCGCTGGTCCGAGATGGCCGTCAATGATCAGTTCTTC.

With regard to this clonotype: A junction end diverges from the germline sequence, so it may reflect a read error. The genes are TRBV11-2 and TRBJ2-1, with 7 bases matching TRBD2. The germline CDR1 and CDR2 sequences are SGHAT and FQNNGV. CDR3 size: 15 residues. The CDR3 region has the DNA TGTGCCAGCAACTTTAGCGGGCCACTCGGCAATGAGCAGTCCTTC. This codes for CASNFSGPLGNEQSF.

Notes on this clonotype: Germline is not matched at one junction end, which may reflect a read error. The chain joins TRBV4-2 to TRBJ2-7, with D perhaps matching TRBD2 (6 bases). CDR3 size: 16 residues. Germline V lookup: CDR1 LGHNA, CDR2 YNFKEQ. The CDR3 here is CASSQDGISGSYEQYF. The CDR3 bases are TGTGCCAGCAGCCAAGATGGGATTAGCGGCTCATACGAGCAATACTTC.

The CDR3, as DNA: TGTGCCACTAGCTTCGCCGCCCCCTACAATGAGCAGTTCTTC. Amino acid sequence: CATSFAAPYNEQFF. The chain has TRBV11-3 and TRBJ2-1; tentative D call: TRBD2 (5 bases). The V end lost 10 bases, the J end lost 2 bases, and 15 bases lay between the germline ends. Germline V gene lookup returns CDR1 SGHNT and CDR2 YENEEA. This CDR3 region has 14 residues.

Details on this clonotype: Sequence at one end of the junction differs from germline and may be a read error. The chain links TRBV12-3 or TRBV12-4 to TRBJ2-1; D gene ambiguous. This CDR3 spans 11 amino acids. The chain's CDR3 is CASTRSNERLF. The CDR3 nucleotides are TGTGCCAGCACCCGGAGCAATGAACGGCTCTTC.

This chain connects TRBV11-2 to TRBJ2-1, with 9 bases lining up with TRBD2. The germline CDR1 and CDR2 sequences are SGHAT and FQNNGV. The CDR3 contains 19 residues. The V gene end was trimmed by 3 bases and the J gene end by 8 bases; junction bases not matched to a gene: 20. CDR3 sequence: CASSFQWMSGSSGSYEQFF. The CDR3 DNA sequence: TGTGCCAGCAGCTTCCAATGGATGTCTGGGAGTAGCGGGAGTTATGAGCAGTTCTTC.

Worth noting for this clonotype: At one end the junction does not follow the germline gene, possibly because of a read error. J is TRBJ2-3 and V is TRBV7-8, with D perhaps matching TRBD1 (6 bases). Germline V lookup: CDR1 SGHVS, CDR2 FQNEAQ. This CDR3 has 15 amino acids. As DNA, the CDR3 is TGTGCCAGCAATGAGGGACATCCAAAGGCAGATACGCACTATTTT. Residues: CASNEGHPKADTHYF.

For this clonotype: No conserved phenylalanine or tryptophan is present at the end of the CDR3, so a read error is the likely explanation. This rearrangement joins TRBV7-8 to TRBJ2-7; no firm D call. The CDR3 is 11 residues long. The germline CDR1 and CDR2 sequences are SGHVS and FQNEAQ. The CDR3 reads CARSLSYEQYL. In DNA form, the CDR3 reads TGTGCCAGAAGCTTATCCTACGAACAGTACTTA.

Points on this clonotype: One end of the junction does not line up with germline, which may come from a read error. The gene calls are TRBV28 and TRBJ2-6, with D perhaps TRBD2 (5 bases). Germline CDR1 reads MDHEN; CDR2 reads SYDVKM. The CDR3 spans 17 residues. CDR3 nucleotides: TGTACCAGCAATTCCGCTCTAGCTCTCTCTGGGGCCAACGTCCTGACTTTC. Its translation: CTSNSALALSGANVLTF.

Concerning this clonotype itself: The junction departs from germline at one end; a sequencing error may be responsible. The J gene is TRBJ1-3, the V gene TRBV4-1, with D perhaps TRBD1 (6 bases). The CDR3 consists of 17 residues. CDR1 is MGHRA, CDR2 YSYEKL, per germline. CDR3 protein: CASGRQGHLSSGNAIYF. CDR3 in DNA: TGCGCCAGCGGCCGCCAGGGGCACCTCAGCTCTGGAAACGCCATATATTTT.

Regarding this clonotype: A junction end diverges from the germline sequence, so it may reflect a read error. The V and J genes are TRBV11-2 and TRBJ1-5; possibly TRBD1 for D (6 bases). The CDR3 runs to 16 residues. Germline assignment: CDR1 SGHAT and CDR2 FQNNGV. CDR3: CASSLKGGLMNQPQHF. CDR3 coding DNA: TGTGCCAGCAGCCTAAAAGGGGGACTTATGAATCAGCCCCAACATTTT.

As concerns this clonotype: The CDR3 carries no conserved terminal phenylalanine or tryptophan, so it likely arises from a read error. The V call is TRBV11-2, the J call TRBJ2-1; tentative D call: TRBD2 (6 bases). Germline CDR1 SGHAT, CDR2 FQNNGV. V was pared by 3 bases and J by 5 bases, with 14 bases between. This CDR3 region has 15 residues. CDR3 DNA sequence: TGTGCCAGCAGCTTTAGCGGACAACTCGACAATGAGCAGTTCTAC. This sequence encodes CASSFSGQLDNEQFY.